These T cell receptor beta chains were read from a single sample in a study of control samples from healthy donors and cancer patients. Some clones are missing from TCRdb's copy, which holds only in-frame ones; the method was immunoSEQ multiplex PCR. The sample has some 110,000 clones, more than 85% seen once. Sequenced input: blood. These receptors were obtained from a man aged 30 to 39 in good health. Each CDR3 is given with its conserved first and last residue. The D gene is left open where the match is weak. Only some rows state a clone size, as once, few, many or a class for expanded clones.

TRBJ1-1 | NA | NA | TRBV4-1 | TGCGCCAGCAGCCAAGGAAGGCGGATGAACACTGAAGCTTTCTTT | CASSQGRRMNTEAFF
TRBJ2-1 | TRBD1 | NA | TRBV7-8 | TGTGCCAGCAGCTCGAACAGGGGGACTCCGCAACATGAGCAGTTCTTC | CASSSNRGTPQHEQFF
TRBJ2-3 | TRBD2 | NA | TRBV6-6 | TGTGCCAGCAGTGCTATAGCGGGGGGGACAGATACGCAGTATTTT | CASSAIAGGTDTQYF
TRBJ1-3 | TRBD1 | NA | TRBV30 | TGTGCCTGGACCATCCGGACAGGGACTGGAAACACCATATATTTT | CAWTIRTGTGNTIYF
TRBJ1-2 | NA | once | TRBV7-2 | TGTGCCAGCACCCCACGGGGGTACTATGGCTACACCTTC | CASTPRGYYGYTF
TRBJ1-1 | TRBD1 | NA | TRBV3-1/TRBV3-2 | TGTGCCAGCAGCCACGGACAGGGGATGAACACTGAAGCTTTCTTT | CASSHGQGMNTEAFF
TRBJ1-4 | NA | once | TRBV5-1 | TGCGCCAGCAGATTCGACTCTCCAGCTAATGAAAAACTGTTTTTT | CASRFDSPANEKLFF
TRBJ1-2 | NA | NA | TRBV4-2 | TGTGCCAGCAGCCAATTGGGCCTCTATGGCTACACCTTC | CASSQLGLYGYTF
TRBJ2-1 | NA | NA | TRBV6-5 | TGTGCCAGCAGTTACGGCGGTGAGCAGTTCTTC | CASSYGGEQFF
TRBJ1-1 | NA | NA | TRBV27 | TGTGCCAGCAGTCCCACAGGGTACCGGGGTAACACTGAAGCTTTCTTT | CASSPTGYRGNTEAFF
TRBJ1-1 | NA | NA | TRBV7-9 | TGTGCCAGCAGCTTAGTCGCCGCAGGGAGGGACACTGAAGCTTTCTTT | CASSLVAAGRDTEAFF
TRBJ2-3 | NA | NA | TRBV2 | TGTGCCAGCAGTGAACCTGGGACGCAGTATTTT | CASSEPGTQYF
TRBJ2-7 | NA | NA | TRBV29-1 | TGCAGCCCCCTGACCCGAGGGGACGAGCAGTACTTC | CSPLTRGDEQYF
TRBJ1-1 | TRBD1 | NA | TRBV5-4 | TGTGCCAGCAGCTCCTTTGACAGGGCCCCTGAAGCTTTCTTT | CASSSFDRAPEAFF
TRBJ2-2 | TRBD1 | NA | TRBV24-1 | TGTGCCACCAGCGGAAGACAGGGTCTGTTTTTT | CATSGRQGLFF
TRBJ2-7 | NA | NA | TRBV2 | TGTGCCAGCAGATTAAACAGGGTCCCGCAGTACTTC | CASRLNRVPQYF
TRBJ1-3 | NA | NA | TRBV10-2 | TGCGCCAGCAGCAGCACGTCTGGAAACACCATATATTTT | CASSSTSGNTIYF
TRBJ2-6 | TRBD2 | NA | TRBV19 | TGTGCCAGTAGTCAAAGCGGGGGGCCCTCTGGGGCCAACGTCCTGACTTTC | CASSQSGGPSGANVLTF
TRBJ1-1 | NA | NA | TRBV5-1 | TGCGCCAGCAGTACGGGCTCTATGAACACTGAAGCTTTCTTT | CASSTGSMNTEAFF
TRBJ1-1 | NA | NA | TRBV7-8 | TGTGCCAGCAGTTCTCGGATGGAGAACACTGAAGCTTTCTTT | CASSSRMENTEAFF
TRBJ2-2 | NA | NA | TRBV7-9 | TGTGCCAGCAACCCCCCAGGAGGTGGGGAGCTGTTTTTT | CASNPPGGGELFF
TRBJ2-1 | NA | NA | TRBV14 | TGTGCCAGCAGCCCGGGAAATGAGCAGTTCTTC | CASSPGNEQFF
TRBJ2-7 | NA | NA | TRBV4-1 | TGCGCCAGCAGCCAAGGACAAGCGGAAACCTACGAGCAGTACTTC | CASSQGQAETYEQYF
TRBJ2-3 | NA | NA | TRBV18 | TGTGCCAGCTCATCCAAGGGGGATACGCAGTATTTT | CASSSKGDTQYF
TRBJ1-2 | NA | once | TRBV7-2 | TGTGCCAGCAGCTTAGCGCCGGTTGGAGGGAAAGGCTACACCTTC | CASSLAPVGGKGYTF
TRBJ2-3 | TRBD2 | NA | TRBV5-1 | TGCGCCAGCAGCTTGGCCGGGACTAACACAGATACGCAGTATTTT | CASSLAGTNTDTQYF
TRBJ2-3 | NA | NA | TRBV11-2 | TGTGCCAGCAGCTTAGATCGTATGGGGGGCCCATGGGGGACGCAGTATTTT | CASSLDRMGGPWGTQYF
TRBJ2-2 | NA | NA | TRBV4-2 | TGTGCCAGCAGCCAAGAAGAAGGGACCGGGGAGCTGTTTTTT | CASSQEEGTGELFF
TRBJ2-2 | NA | NA | TRBV2 | TGTGCCAGCAGCGCAGGGTCCGGGGAGCTGTTTTTT | CASSAGSGELFF
TRBJ2-3 | NA | NA | TRBV10-1 | TGCGCCAGCAGTGATAGGCAGGTCCCAGATACGCAGTATTTT | CASSDRQVPDTQYF
TRBJ2-3 | NA | NA | TRBV7-9 | TGTGCCAGCAGCTTACCGGGGGCAAGCACAGATACGCAGTATTTT | CASSLPGASTDTQYF
TRBJ2-5 | TRBD2 | once | TRBV3-1/TRBV3-2 | TGTGCCAGTCTAGCGGGATCCCGAGAGACCCAGTACTTC | CASLAGSRETQYF
TRBJ1-1 | NA | NA | TRBV18 | TGTGCCAGCTCACTCCTTAGGATGGGGGCCTCCGAAGGCACTGAAGCTTTCTTT | CASSLLRMGASEGTEAFF
TRBJ2-3 | TRBD1 | NA | TRBV5-6 | TGTGCCAGCAGCTTGGTAATGGGACAGAGCACAGATACGCAGTATTTT | CASSLVMGQSTDTQYF
TRBJ1-1 | NA | NA | TRBV4-2 | TGTGCCAGCAGCCCCCGGGGGGCGGTAGGGACTGAAGCTTTCTTT | CASSPRGAVGTEAFF
TRBJ2-7 | TRBD2 | NA | TRBV27 | TGTGCCAGCAGTTTAGGCCGGGAGGACGAGCAGTACTTC | CASSLGREDEQYF
TRBJ2-7 | NA | NA | TRBV6-5 | TGTGCCAGCAGTTATCGCAAGGGGGGTCCCTACGAGCAGTACTTC | CASSYRKGGPYEQYF
TRBJ2-7 | NA | NA | TRBV5-1 | TGCGCCAGCAGCACTTCACAGGGCTACGAGCAGTACTTC | CASSTSQGYEQYF
TRBJ2-1 | NA | NA | TRBV5-5 | TGTGCCAGCAGCCCTTTAGGGGGGGGAGACAATGAGCAGTTCTTC | CASSPLGGGDNEQFF
TRBJ1-4 | NA | NA | TRBV5-1 | TGCGCCAGCAGCTTGTTGGGTGCAACTAATGAAAAACTGTTTTTT | CASSLLGATNEKLFF
TRBJ1-6 | TRBD1 | NA | TRBV9 | TGTGCCAGCAGCGACGGACAGGGGAATCATTCACCCCTCCACTTT | CASSDGQGNHSPLHF
TRBJ1-6 | NA | NA | TRBV21-1 | TGTGCCAGCAGCAAAGTTTTGGGACAGGTGGGTTCACCCCTCCACTTT | CASSKVLGQVGSPLHF
TRBJ1-3 | NA | NA | TRBV5-6 | TGTGCCAGCAGCACAGGTCCCCCGGGTGGAAACACCATATATTTT | CASSTGPPGGNTIYF
TRBJ2-7 | NA | NA | TRBV7-9 | TGTGCCAGCAGCCCACTATGGGCAGGGACCTACGAGCAGTACTTC | CASSPLWAGTYEQYF
TRBJ2-1 | TRBD2 | few | TRBV6-4 | TGTGCCAGCAGTGACCTAGCGGGGGGAAACAATGAGCAGTTCTTC | CASSDLAGGNNEQFF
TRBJ2-1 | TRBD2 | NA | TRBV4-2 | TGTGCCAGCAGCCAAGACTTAGCGGGGGGGATAAATGAGCAGTTCTTC | CASSQDLAGGINEQFF
TRBJ2-1 | NA | NA | TRBV6-5 | TGTGCCAGCAGTTACTCCCGAGAAGAGTTCTTC | CASSYSREEFF
TRBJ1-6 | NA | NA | TRBV27 | TGTGCCAGCAGTTCCTCCCCGGGTTTTGGCTCACCCCTCCACTTT | CASSSSPGFGSPLHF
TRBJ2-7 | TRBD2 | NA | TRBV5-4 | TGTGCCAGCAGCCGACTAGCGGGGGACTCCTACGAGCAGTACTTC | CASSRLAGDSYEQYF
TRBJ1-5 | NA | NA | TRBV3-1/TRBV3-2 | TGTGCCAGCAGCCTCGGGGCAGGGCCCAATCAGCCCCAGCATTTT | CASSLGAGPNQPQHF
TRBJ1-6 | NA | NA | TRBV4-1 | TGCGCCAGCAGCTCGCTCTCTGGGGTACGGAGCTCACCCCTCCACTTT | CASSSLSGVRSSPLHF
TRBJ2-3 | NA | NA | TRBV7-2 | TGTGCCAGCAGCTCCTCGGCACCCTTCACAGATACGCAGTATTTT | CASSSSAPFTDTQYF
TRBJ1-1 | TRBD1 | once | TRBV5-4 | TGTGCCAGCAGCCTAGCCCGGGGGGCAGGGGGCACGGAAGCTTTCTTT | CASSLARGAGGTEAFF